This T cell receptor (beta chain) was documented in a study of T cell responses to AZD1222 COVID-19 vaccine. Findings and caveats of the study: Baseline antibody screening turned up just a handful of seropositive AZD1222 recipients. Spike-specific TCR depth and breadth grew after two AZD1222 doses. There were mostly white British donors and more females than males, and clonal diversity was possibly underestimated. Reportedly, nearly half the spike-specific TCRs target unmutated variant regions.

Trimming took 2 bases from V and 2 from J, leaving 11 bases between them. The CDR3 runs 15 residues. The germline V gene has CDR1 MNHEY and CDR2 SVGAGI. Some clones are missing from TCRdb's copy, which holds only in-frame ones; the method was immunoSEQ multiplex PCR. The sample includes over 200,000 clones, roughly 94% of them seen just once. This clone showed up just once. The antigen is undetermined. V and J are TRBV6-5 and TRBJ2-3; perhaps TRBD2 as D (5 bases). This TCR came from an adult who received the MenACWY meningococcal vaccine as a control. Source: peripheral blood, taken 28 days after the second dose of the MenACWY control vaccine. CDR3 residues: CASSYRSGYTDTQYF. The CDR3 bases are TGTGCCAGCAGTTACCGGAGCGGATACACAGATACGCAGTATTTT.